A selection of T cell receptor beta chains follows, all from one sample in a study of cytomegalovirus exposure and HLA in healthy donors. The method was immunoSEQ multiplex PCR; TCRdb's version includes in-frame clones alone and lacks a portion of them. The sample holds approximately 100,000 clones, about 80% seen once. Sample: PBMCs. The receptors stem from a man aged 55 to 69 in good health and CMV-seropositive. Each CDR3 is given with its conserved first and last residue.

V gene,CDR3 length,CDR3 protein
TRBV9,15,CASSVQAGSGYGYTF
TRBV7-8,17,CASSLAGGGAANQPQHF
TRBV29-1,15,CSVEDGGATTDTQYF
TRBV7-9,16,CASSLSTGGMETEAFF
TRBV5-1,15,CASRGGTGATYEQYF
TRBV5-6,16,CASSSGTGQMNEKLFF
TRBV5-1,13,CASRKTGQETQYF
TRBV5-1,14,CASSSGGQLNEQFF
TRBV9,14,CASSAQGAHNEQFF
TRBV6-6,16,CASSYGRRNSNQPQHF
TRBV4-1,14,CASSQRQGRNEQYF
TRBV11-2,15,CASSLERGAGETQYF
TRBV5-1,18,CASSLKTGGQKIYNEQFF
TRBV9,15,CASSVAGGAGETQYF
TRBV30,15,CAWRRTGSSYNEQFF
TRBV6-5,13,CASSAGPYNEQFF
TRBV9,12,CTSSVADNEQFF
TRBV28,16,CASRPSKGGGFEKLFF
TRBV2,14,CASSSRGTGGELFF
TRBV7-7,14,CASSLGPAADTIYF
TRBV5-1,14,CASSFAGGAYEQYF
TRBV7-2,15,CASSLLGTRGSGYTF
TRBV27,15,CASSPRTAPTGELFF
TRBV6-1,15,CATLPGVKNTGELFF
TRBV27,18,CASSLFAGDRGRRETQYF
TRBV10-3,13,CATRRGGNEKLFF
TRBV2,14,CASSAAGGGEKLFF
TRBV11-2,15,CASKTQRGMAGELFF
TRBV5-6,13,CASSPAGNAEAFF
TRBV9,14,CASSVAAGEETQYF
TRBV5-1,15,CASSPGQGLGSPLHF
TRBV29-1,16,CSVEGGPGGLPGELFF
TRBV4-2,18,CASSQEPGLSISYNEQFF
TRBV9,16,CASSFLTGTMNTEAFF
TRBV11-1,16,CASSLGGAGGSDEQFF
TRBV29-1,13,CSVGRRLGHEQYF
TRBV10-3,14,CASGTGGYTGELFF
TRBV18,18,CASSPVISSPTSSYEQYF
TRBV6-4,14,CASSVERGTDTQYF
TRBV19,17,CASSAWGSGGGRYEQYF
TRBV7-8,15,CASSLDGGLNSPLHF
TRBV5-1,17,CASSPISGQGANNEQFF
TRBV5-1,15,CASSPVVGANTEAFF
TRBV6-6,14,CASSSDRANSPLHF
TRBV27,13,CASSLGRTREQYF
TRBV6-5,15,CASSYSSRQGQGYTF
TRBV29-1,13,CSSSDSTYNEQFF
TRBV27,18,CASNKRDRGETAGNTIYF
TRBV5-6,15,CASSRRSTSTDTQYF
TRBV2,14,CASSAGTGEEKLFF
TRBV7-7,16,CASSPGQGLNTGELFF
TRBV7-9,14,CASRDGGVKAEAFF
TRBV6-6,13,CASKSGGVGELFF
TRBV10-3,16,CAISETDRGLYNEQFF
TRBV6-1,15,CASSPLAASTDTQYF